Presented here are 27 T cell receptor beta chains from one specimen sequenced in a study of CD8 T cells in ankylosing spondylitis. One entry per CDR3 protein, called by TCRdb with MiXCR from the 5' RACE reads. This table has 36,000 or so distinct CDR3 sequences, approximately 5.9% appearing once. Sequenced sample: blood, either unsorted or a sorted T cell fraction (not recorded which). These receptors all come from a male donor with ankylosing spondylitis or in good health (not recorded which).

At least ten counts were recorded for this clonotype. The V gene is TRBV9, the J gene TRBJ2-1; unclear D gene. With 4 bases removed from V and 4 bases from J, the gap between germline ends came to 9 bases. Looked up from germline, CDR1 is SGDLS and CDR2 is YYNGEE. The CDR3 runs 13 residues. CDR3 DNA: TGTGCCAGCAGCACCGCGATTTACAATGAGCAGTTCTTC. This sequence encodes CASSTAIYNEQFF.

Ten or more counts support this clonotype. The chain carries TRBV10-3 and TRBJ1-1, with no clear D. The CDR3 sequence is 11 residues long. V was cut by 7 bases and J by 0 bases, with 3 bases left in between. Germline V gene sequence: CDR1 ENHRY, CDR2 SYGVKD. CDR3 protein: CAIKVNTEAFF. CDR3 sequence (DNA): TGTGCCATCAAAGTGAACACTGAAGCTTTCTTT.

This clonotype has ten or more counts. The chain carries TRBV23-1 and TRBJ1-3; D not certain. TRBV23-1 is marked as an open reading frame, function uncertain. The V and J ends lost 7 bases and 7 bases respectively, with 14 bases between them. The CDR3 runs 13 residues. CDR3 region: CASTRQGFNTIYF. In nucleotides, the CDR3 is TGCGCCAGCACCAGACAAGGGTTCAACACCATATATTTT.

The rearrangement links TRBV20-1 to TRBJ1-4; D gene ambiguous. Trimming took 3 bases from V and 8 from J, leaving 10 bases between them. The CDR3 spans 12 residues. The germline V gene has CDR1 DFQATT and CDR2 SNEGSKA (reference sequence). In nucleotides, the CDR3 is TGCAGTGCTAGCCTACGGAGCGAAAAACTGTTTTTT. Translated: CSASLRSEKLFF.

Ten or more counts support this clonotype. This chain links TRBV20-1 with TRBJ2-2; TRBD2 matches at 7 bases. This CDR3 contains 15 residues. With 0 bases clipped from V and 4 bases from J, the junction kept 5 bases outside the gene matches. Looked up from germline, CDR1 is DFQATT and CDR2 is SNEGSKA (reference sequence). The CDR3 region is CSAREGVAGTGELFF. For the CDR3, the DNA is TGCAGTGCTAGAGAAGGGGTAGCGGGCACCGGGGAGCTGTTTTTT.

This clonotype was counted ten times or more. This chain joins TRBV7-3 and TRBJ2-1; TRBD2 agrees at 9 bases. There are 17 residues in the CDR3. Germline CDR1 and CDR2: SGHTA and FQGTGA. Germline trimming cut 5 bases from V and 2 bases from J; bases unmatched to any gene: 10. The CDR3 here is CASSLRGTSGPYNEQFF. CDR3 DNA sequence: TGTGCCAGCAGCCTACGAGGAACTAGCGGGCCCTACAATGAGCAGTTCTTC.

This clonotype was seen many times. This rearrangement joins TRBV29-1 to TRBJ2-5, with 7 nucleotides matching TRBD2. The CDR3 covers 13 residues. Germline V gene sequence: CDR1 SQVTM, CDR2 ANQGSEA. Germline trimming cut 5 bases from V and 5 bases from J; bases unmatched to any gene: 8. CDR3 sequence reads: CSVRGGRGETQYF. In nucleotides, the CDR3 is TGCAGCGTTCGTGGCGGGAGAGGGGAGACCCAGTACTTC. The entire variable domain, with the rest obtained from reference TRBV29-1 and TRBJ2-5, is as follows: SAVISQKPSRDICQRGTSLTIQCQVDSQVTMMFWYRQQPGQSLTLIATANQGSEATYESGFVIDKFPISRPNLTFSTLTVSNMSPEDSSIYLCSVRGGRGETQYFGPGTRLLVL.

This clonotype occurred many times. The chain uses TRBV7-6 and TRBJ2-6, with D hard to call. Looked up from germline, CDR1 is SGHVS and CDR2 is FNYEAQ. CDR3 size: 16 residues. Trimming pared 5 bases from V and 1 base from J, leaving 12 bases between. In nucleotides, the CDR3 is TGTGCCAGCAGCCTCCGGTTCGGGTCTGGGGCCAACGTCCTGACTTTC. Translated: CASSLRFGSGANVLTF.

This clonotype occurred many times. The chain joins TRBV5-1 to TRBJ1-5, with D perhaps matching TRBD1 (5 bases). Germline V gene data show CDR1 as SGHRS and CDR2 as YFSETQ. Between the trimmed V and J ends, which lost 0 bases and 5 bases, there was a span of 9 bases. The CDR3 is 14 amino acids. The CDR3 protein is CASSLGDGDQPQHF. Here the CDR3 DNA reads TGCGCCAGCAGCTTGGGGGACGGAGATCAGCCCCAGCATTTT.

In its sample, this clonotype was seen many times. V and J are TRBV2 and TRBJ1-6; the D is unclear. Germline V gene sequence: CDR1 SNHLY, CDR2 FYNNEI. This CDR3 has 12 amino acids. V was pared by 8 bases and J by 4 bases, with 6 bases between. The CDR3 region is CASGSYNSPLHF. The CDR3 coding sequence is TGTGCCAGCGGCAGTTATAATTCACCCCTCCACTTT.

This clonotype appeared many times. The gene calls are TRBV7-9 and TRBJ1-1; TRBD1 matches at 8 bases. This CDR3 comprises 13 residues. The germline CDR1 and CDR2 sequences are SEHNR and FQNEAQ (reference sequence). V shed 2 bases and J 5 bases; nucleotides not matched to a gene: 1. In DNA form, the CDR3 reads TGTGCCAGCAGCTTAAACAGGGGGACTGAAGCTTTCTTT. Its translation: CASSLNRGTEAFF.

This clonotype was seen many times. At one end the junction does not follow the germline gene, possibly because of a read error. V usage is TRBV7-8 and J usage is TRBJ2-1; D ambiguous. The germline CDR1 and CDR2 sequences are SGHVS and FQNEAQ. The CDR3 runs 12 residues. The CDR3 region is CASSLPAAPLLF. In DNA form, the CDR3 reads TGTGCCAGCAGCCTGCCGGCTGCCCCCTTGCTCTTC.

This clonotype was picked up many times. The chain uses TRBV7-3 and TRBJ2-3, with TRBD2 identical over 10 bases. Germline V CDR1 and CDR2: SGHTA, FQGTGA. The CDR3 has 16 amino acids. V shed 0 bases, J shed 5 bases, and the junction held 5 bases outside the gene matches. CDR3 in amino acids: CASSLTLAGVGDTQYF. The DNA of the CDR3 is TGTGCCAGCAGCTTAACGCTAGCGGGAGTTGGAGATACGCAGTATTTT.

This clonotype has at least ten counts. The rearrangement links TRBV28 to TRBJ2-1; TRBD1 might be the D (5 bases). V was trimmed by 8 bases and J by 8 bases, leaving 19 bases between them. This CDR3 is built from 14 residues. CDR1 MDHEN and CDR2 SYDVKM come from the germline V gene. CDR3 amino acids: CASGAARGRDEQFF. In DNA form, the CDR3 reads TGTGCCAGCGGTGCGGCTAGGGGTAGAGATGAGCAGTTCTTC.

This clonotype was seen at least ten times. J is TRBJ1-6 and V is TRBV5-1; 8 bases are shared with TRBD1. Germline-derived CDR1 and CDR2 are SGHRS and YFSETQ. The CDR3 contains 14 residues. The J segment lost 8 bases and the V segment lost 4 bases, leaving 5 bases of the junction unmatched. Here the CDR3 reads CASSPSDRDSPLHF. CDR3 sequence (DNA): TGCGCCAGCAGCCCGTCGGACAGGGATTCACCCCTCCACTTT.

This clonotype was observed at least ten times. The chain employs TRBV5-1 and TRBJ2-7; TRBD1 might be the D (6 bases). From germline, CDR1 is SGHRS and CDR2 YFSETQ. This CDR3 comprises 15 residues. Trimming cost V 3 bases and J 0 bases, with 13 bases left between them. CDR3 DNA sequence: TGCGCCAGCAGCTGGGGACAACCCCCCTCCTACGAGCAGTACTTC. Its translation: CASSWGQPPSYEQYF.

This clonotype has a count of ten or more. The gene calls are TRBV6-4 and TRBJ2-2; the D is unclear. Per germline, CDR1 MRHNA and CDR2 SNTAGT. CDR3 length: 14 amino acids. Trimming removed 0 bases at V and 1 base at J, with 3 bases between. The CDR3 spells CASSDSQNTGELFF. CDR3 bases: TGTGCCAGCAGTGACTCACAGAACACCGGGGAGCTGTTTTTT.

This clonotype came up many times. The rearrangement links TRBV12-3 or TRBV12-4 to TRBJ2-1; D is ambiguous. The CDR3 runs to 11 residues. Trimming removed 4 bases at V and 6 bases at J, with 4 bases between. In DNA form, the CDR3 reads TGTGCCAGCAGTTCGGGCAATGAGCAGTTCTTC. Translating it yields CASSSGNEQFF.

This clonotype was counted ten times or more. The chain combines TRBV5-1 with TRBJ1-1; D is perhaps TRBD1 (5 bases). Germline lookup yields CDR1 SGHRS and CDR2 YFSETQ. CDR3 length: 14 residues. V lost 2 bases and J 5 bases, leaving 13 bases between the germline ends. The CDR3 bases are TGCGCCAGCAGCTTAAGGGGATTGGGAACTGAAGCTTTCTTT. As protein: CASSLRGLGTEAFF.

This clonotype was seen repeatedly, ten times or more. CDR3: CASSPGLTSYEQYF. The CDR3 DNA sequence: TGTGCCAGCTCACCGGGACTAACCTCCTACGAGCAGTACTTC. The chain employs TRBV18 and TRBJ2-7; 7 nucleotides agree with TRBD2. In germline, CDR1 is KGHSH, CDR2 LQKENI. The CDR3 loop spans 14 amino acids. V was clipped by 3 bases and J by 0 bases; unmatched bases: 2. Drawing the rest from reference TRBV18 and TRBJ2-7, the complete variable domain is NAGVMQNPRHLVRRRGQEARLRCSPMKGHSHVYWYRQLPEEGLKFMVYLQKENIIDESGMPKERFSAEFPKEGPSILRIQQVVRGDSAAYFCASSPGLTSYEQYFGPGTRLTVT.

This clonotype was picked up many times. The rearrangement joins TRBV20-1 to TRBJ1-2; 8 bases map to TRBD1. This CDR3 spans 13 amino acids. V lost 5 bases and J lost 2; bases outside the gene matches: 4. In germline, CDR1 is DFQATT, CDR2 SNEGSKA (reference sequence). Here the CDR3 DNA reads TGCAGTGCTCCTCGGACAGGGAACTATGGCTACACCTTC. Its translation: CSAPRTGNYGYTF.

This clonotype has a handful of counts. The rearrangement joins TRBV7-2 to TRBJ2-7; D is perhaps TRBD1 or TRBD2 (5 bases each). CDR3 length equals 14 residues. V was shortened by 3 bases and J by 2 bases, with 11 bases between the two germline ends. Per the germline V gene, CDR1 is SGHTA and CDR2 is FQGNSA. The CDR3 is CASSFRQGPYEQYF. The DNA of the CDR3 is TGTGCCAGCAGCTTCCGTCAGGGACCCTACGAGCAGTACTTC. The whole variable domain, filled in from reference TRBV7-2 and TRBJ2-7, reads GAGVSQSPSNKVTEKGKDVELRCDPISGHTALYWYRQSLGQGLEFLIYFQGNSAPDKSGLPSDRFSAERTGGSVSTLTIQRTQQEDSAVYLCASSFRQGPYEQYFGPGTRLTVT.

This clonotype was detected many times. This chain connects TRBV5-1 to TRBJ2-1, with 14 bases aligning to TRBD2. Germline loops: CDR1 SGHRS, CDR2 YFSETQ. Germline trimming cut 4 bases from V and 10 bases from J; bases unmatched to any gene: 10. The CDR3 is 16 residues long. This CDR3 reads CASSRSTSGRVTEQFF. The CDR3 nucleotides are TGCGCCAGCAGCCGATCGACTAGCGGGAGGGTTACAGAGCAGTTCTTC.

This clonotype came up many times. The V call is TRBV5-1, the J call TRBJ2-7, with 10 nucleotides matching TRBD1. J was trimmed by 3 bases and V by 0 bases; bases with no gene match: 3. Germline assignment: CDR1 SGHRS and CDR2 YFSETQ. The CDR3 spans 15 residues. CDR3: CASSLAGTGVYEQYF. DNA for the CDR3: TGCGCCAGCAGCTTGGCCGGGACAGGGGTCTACGAGCAGTACTTC.

Details on this clonotype: Germline is not matched at one junction end, which may reflect a read error. The rearrangement joins TRBV20-1 to TRBJ2-1; 13 bases fit TRBD2. CDR1 is DFQATT and CDR2 is SNEGSKA in the germline V gene (reference sequence). The CDR3 extends over 17 amino acids. The CDR3 sequence is CCARGPGLAGSYNEQFF. CDR3 bases: TGCTGTGCTAGAGGGCCGGGACTAGCGGGGAGTTACAATGAGCAGTTCTTC.

By share of the sample, this clonotype is medium-sized. The chain joins TRBV7-9 to TRBJ1-5; D possibly corresponds to TRBD1 (6 bases). The V end was cut by 5 bases, the J end by 0 bases, with 14 bases between. Germline CDR1 and CDR2: SEHNR and FQNEAQ (reference sequence). This CDR3 comprises 16 residues. In nucleotides, the CDR3 is TGTGCCAGCAGCCAGGGGACCAGCAATAGCAATCAGCCCCAGCATTTT. Protein: CASSQGTSNSNQPQHF.

This clonotype came up a few times. The chain has TRBV15 and TRBJ1-2; 10 nucleotides match TRBD1. Per the germline V gene, CDR1 is LNHNV and CDR2 is YYDKDF (reference sequence). With V trimmed by 6 bases and J by 14 bases, 15 bases remained unmatched. The CDR3 has 14 amino acids. As DNA, the CDR3 is TGTGCCACCAGGTTACAGGGGACAGGGGCCCAAGATACCTTC. Translating it yields CATRLQGTGAQDTF.